Following are 24 T cell receptor beta chains from one sample sequenced in a study of post-analysis software for immune sequencing data. Study-level results: TRBV5-6, TRBV5-1 and TRBV20-1 were among roughly 5 TRBV segments more frequent in patients than controls.

Every TCR beta cDNA library bore unique molecular identifiers. TCRdb passed the PCR reads through MiXCR, listing each CDR3 protein once. Among roughly 580,000 distinct CDR3 sequences listed, roughly 40% were seen once. These TCRs are of unknown antigen specificity. Sequenced sample: blood. These receptors all stem from a girl between 5 and 17 years old with multiple sclerosis.

This clonotype was observed a handful of times. The J gene is TRBJ2-7, the V gene TRBV12-3 or TRBV12-4; D is ambiguous. The CDR3 consists of 14 residues. V dropped 6 bases and J dropped 3 bases, with 15 bases sitting between them. The DNA of the CDR3 is TGTGCCAGCAGCCCGCCTGGACCCAACTACGAGCAGTACTTC. Translating gives CASSPPGPNYEQYF.

This clonotype has only a few counts. This rearrangement joins TRBV10-1 to TRBJ2-1, with TRBD2 matching 11 bases. The CDR3 totals 15 residues. Losses at the gene ends were 0 bases for V and 11 bases for J; bases not matched to a gene: 6. Germline CDR1 is WNHNN and CDR2 is SYGVQD (reference sequence). CDR3 sequence reads: CASSESASGRQKQFF. CDR3 DNA sequence: TGCGCCAGCAGTGAGTCGGCTAGCGGGAGGCAAAAGCAGTTCTTC.

V usage is TRBV12-3 or TRBV12-4 and J usage is TRBJ2-1; D ambiguous. The CDR3 is made up of 14 amino acids. V gave up 1 base and J gave up 5 bases, with 9 bases separating them. The CDR3 region has the DNA TGTGCCAGCAGTTTAGTAGAGCAGGACAATGAGCAGTTCTTC. It yields the protein CASSLVEQDNEQFF.

Comment on this clonotype: This could be a read error, since a much larger clone is one nucleotide away. The rearrangement uses TRBV12-3 or TRBV12-4 and TRBJ2-3; D uncertain. V was trimmed by 5 bases and J by 4 bases, leaving 13 bases between them. CDR3 length equals 14 residues. CDR3 sequence (DNA): TGTGCCAGCAGTCCCACAGTTACCGCAGATACGCAGTATTTT. Translation gives CASSPTVTADTQYF.

A note on this clonotype: A read error may produce the germline difference seen at one junction end. The CDR3 DNA follows: TGTGCCAGCGGAACAGGGAGCACTAATGAAGAACTGTTTTTT. Its protein product is CASGTGSTNEELFF. The genes are TRBV3-1 and TRBJ1-4; tentatively, D is TRBD1 (6 bases). Germline values: CDR1 LGHDT, CDR2 YNNKEL (reference sequence). The length of the CDR3 is 14 residues.

This clonotype was seen a few times. As DNA, the CDR3 is TGCAGTGCTAGAGATTTAGGGGTTGGGGGAGGCCTATTCTCCTACAATGAGCAGTTCTTC. Translation gives CSARDLGVGGGLFSYNEQFF. The chain has TRBV20-1 and TRBJ2-1; D possibly corresponds to TRBD2 (6 bases). The CDR3 runs 20 residues. From germline, CDR1 is DFQATT and CDR2 SNEGSKA (reference sequence). Trimming removed 0 bases from V and 0 bases from J, with 24 bases in between.

This clonotype showed up just a few times. The chain uses TRBV20-1 and TRBJ2-1; no clear D gene. The V end was cut by 5 bases, the J end by 9 bases, with 17 bases between. This CDR3 has 13 amino acids. Germline assignment: CDR1 DFQATT and CDR2 SNEGSKA (reference sequence). Here the CDR3 DNA reads TGCAGTGCTCCCGGACCAACTTGGGGTGAGCAGTTCTTC. It encodes CSAPGPTWGEQFF.

Comments on this clonotype: Compared with germline, one end of the junction differs, possibly owing to a read error. CDR3 DNA sequence: TGCGCCAGTAGCACAGGGGAATATGACTACACCTTC. It yields the protein CASSTGEYDYTF. V gene TRBV5-1 combines with J gene TRBJ1-2, with TRBD1 matching 7 bases. Germline loops: CDR1 SGHRS, CDR2 YFSETQ. The CDR3 is 12 residues long. Using reference TRBV5-1 and TRBJ1-2 for the parts outside the CDR3, the full variable domain is KAGVTQTPRYLIKTRGQQVTLSCSPISGHRSVSWYQQTPGQGLQFLFEYFSETQRNKGNFPGRFSGRQFSNSRSEMNVSTLELGDSALYLCASSTGEYDYTFGSGTRLTVV.

J is TRBJ2-1 and V is TRBV4-1; the match to TRBD2 covers 15 bases. CDR3 length: 17 residues. V gave up 1 base and J gave up 12 bases; unmatched junction bases: 10. Germline V gene lookup returns CDR1 MGHRA and CDR2 YSYEKL. DNA for the CDR3: TGCGCCAGCAGCCAAGTGGATAGGGGACTAGCGGGAGGCGCGCAGTTCTTC. Residues: CASSQVDRGLAGGAQFF.

V and J are TRBV4-1 and TRBJ2-7, with D uncertain. V shed 1 base and J shed 3 bases, with 10 bases lying between them. Germline V CDR1 and CDR2: MGHRA, YSYEKL. There are 14 residues in the CDR3. The CDR3 bases are TGCGCCAGCAGCCAAGGCCAAGAACTCTACGAGCAGTACTTC. It specifies CASSQGQELYEQYF.

This clonotype was picked up a small number of times. The V gene is TRBV12-3 or TRBV12-4, the J gene TRBJ2-7; D is possibly TRBD1 (6 bases). The V and J ends lost 3 bases and 2 bases respectively, with 11 bases between them. The CDR3 sequence is 14 residues long. The CDR3 nucleotides read TGTGCCAGCAGTTTCCAGGGGTCAACCTACGAGCAGTACTTC. Translation: CASSFQGSTYEQYF.

The chain carries TRBV12-3 or TRBV12-4 and TRBJ2-1, with 7 bases that match TRBD2. The CDR3 has 14 amino acids. The junction had 8 bases not matched to a gene; V was cut back by 5 bases and J by 7 bases. DNA for the CDR3: TGTGCCAGCAGTCAGGCGGGAGTCTTGAATGAGCAGTTCTTC. It encodes CASSQAGVLNEQFF.

The chain recombines TRBV5-1 with TRBJ2-3; 9 nucleotides agree with TRBD1. V was clipped by 4 bases and J by 5 bases; unmatched bases: 2. The CDR3 loop spans 13 amino acids. Per the germline V gene, CDR1 is SGHRS and CDR2 is YFSETQ. The CDR3 protein is CASSGTGRDTQYF. In DNA form, the CDR3 reads TGCGCCAGCAGCGGGACAGGGAGAGATACGCAGTATTTT.

This clonotype was observed a handful of times. This sequence joins TRBV14 and TRBJ2-3; TRBD2 matches at 15 bases. This CDR3 has 15 amino acids. The V gene's germline CDR1 is SGHDN and CDR2 FVKESK. The V segment lost 5 bases and the J segment 5 bases; nucleotides outside the gene matches: 2. The CDR3: CASSWGLAGGDTQYF. CDR3 DNA sequence: TGTGCCAGCAGCTGGGGACTAGCGGGAGGAGATACGCAGTATTTT.

This chain links TRBV15 with TRBJ1-5, with D unclear. Germline V CDR1 and CDR2: LNHNV, YYDKDF (reference sequence). Trimming cost V 4 bases and J 4 bases, with 14 bases left between them. This CDR3 comprises 15 residues. The CDR3 DNA is TGTGCCACCAGCATCAGCGAAGGAGCGAATCAGCCCCAGCATTTT. It translates to CATSISEGANQPQHF.

The rearrangement joins TRBV27 to TRBJ2-2, with 7 bases lining up with TRBD1. Germline-derived CDR1 and CDR2 are MNHEY and SMNVEV (reference sequence). This CDR3 region has 14 residues. Losses at the gene ends were 5 bases for V and 5 bases for J; bases not matched to a gene: 5. For the CDR3, the DNA is TGTGCCAGCAGTGGGGACAGAAGTACCGGGGAGCTGTTTTTT. This sequence encodes CASSGDRSTGELFF.

A few counts support this clonotype. The DNA for the CDR3 is TGTGCCACCAGCGACCCGACAGGGCTGAACACTGAAGCTTTCTTT. Translating it yields CATSDPTGLNTEAFF. V is TRBV15 and J is TRBJ1-1; TRBD1 matches 7 bases. This CDR3 has 15 residues. In germline, CDR1 is LNHNV, CDR2 YYDKDF (reference sequence). V trimming: 5 bases; J trimming: 0 bases; junction bases outside the gene matches: 6.

This clonotype was counted only a few times. The chain recombines TRBV7-6 with TRBJ1-2, with unresolved D. The V and J ends lost 9 bases and 0 bases respectively, with 14 bases between them. CDR3 size: 14 residues. Germline assignment: CDR1 SGHVS and CDR2 FNYEAQ. The CDR3 nucleotides read TGTGCCAGGGGGTCTCCGAGAGCTAACTATGGCTACACCTTC. Protein: CARGSPRANYGYTF.

This clonotype was recorded a few times. The junction departs from germline at one end; a sequencing error may be responsible. CDR3 DNA sequence: TGTGCCAGCAGTATCCTTCAGGGGGGTGGCTACAATGGGCAGTTCTTC. Translated: CASSILQGGGYNGQFF. The V gene is TRBV27, the J gene TRBJ2-1; D may be TRBD1 (7 bases). Germline CDR1 reads MNHEY; CDR2 reads SMNVEV (reference sequence). The CDR3 is 16 residues long.

The chain carries TRBV2 and TRBJ1-2; D gene ambiguous. CDR1 is SNHLY, CDR2 FYNNEI, per germline. The CDR3 has 11 amino acids. The V and J ends lost 3 bases and 8 bases respectively, with 7 bases between them. The CDR3: CASSERSGYTF. CDR3 nucleotide sequence: TGTGCCAGCAGTGAGCGCTCCGGCTACACCTTC. Together with reference TRBV2 and TRBJ1-2, the CDR3 gives the full variable domain: EPEVTQTPSHQVTQMGQEVILRCVPISNHLYFYWYRQILGQKVEFLVSFYNNEISEKSEIFDDQFSVERPDGSNFTLKIRSTKLEDSAMYFCASSERSGYTFGSGTRLTVV.

V and J are TRBV20-1 and TRBJ2-7, with 10 bases aligning to TRBD2. The CDR3 is made up of 13 amino acids. The V and J ends lost 2 bases and 4 bases, in that order; junction bases with no gene match: 2. Looked up from germline, CDR1 is DFQATT and CDR2 is SNEGSKA (reference sequence). CDR3 coding DNA: TGCAGTGCTAGAACTAGCGGGAAGTACGAGCAGTACTTC. Translating it yields CSARTSGKYEQYF.

This clonotype was recorded a few times. CDR3 sequence reads: CASSLGMQGSGYGYTF. CDR3 sequence (DNA): TGTGCCAGCAGTTTAGGGATGCAGGGGTCGGGTTATGGCTACACCTTC. The chain joins TRBV12-3 or TRBV12-4 to TRBJ1-2; maybe TRBD1 (6 bases). The CDR3 runs to 16 residues. Deletions cut 1 base from V and 5 bases from J, with 17 bases between.

This clonotype was seen a few times. The V gene is TRBV29-1, the J gene TRBJ2-3, with 10 bases lining up with TRBD2. The length of the CDR3 is 14 residues. Germline CDR1 reads SQVTM; CDR2 reads ANQGSEA. V shed 6 bases, J shed 3 bases, and the junction held 6 bases outside the gene matches. The CDR3 spells CSVQLAGPTDTQYF. CDR3 DNA sequence: TGCAGCGTCCAACTAGCGGGACCGACAGATACGCAGTATTTT.

This clonotype was recorded a few times. This rearrangement joins TRBV3-1 to TRBJ2-7; 8 bases map to TRBD2. Unmatched junction bases numbered 4, after V lost 3 bases and J lost 0 bases. Germline values: CDR1 LGHDT, CDR2 YNNKEL (reference sequence). The CDR3 runs 15 residues. This chain's CDR3 is CASSQGLGSSYEQYF. The CDR3 coding sequence is TGTGCCAGCAGCCAGGGACTAGGGAGCTCCTACGAGCAGTACTTC.